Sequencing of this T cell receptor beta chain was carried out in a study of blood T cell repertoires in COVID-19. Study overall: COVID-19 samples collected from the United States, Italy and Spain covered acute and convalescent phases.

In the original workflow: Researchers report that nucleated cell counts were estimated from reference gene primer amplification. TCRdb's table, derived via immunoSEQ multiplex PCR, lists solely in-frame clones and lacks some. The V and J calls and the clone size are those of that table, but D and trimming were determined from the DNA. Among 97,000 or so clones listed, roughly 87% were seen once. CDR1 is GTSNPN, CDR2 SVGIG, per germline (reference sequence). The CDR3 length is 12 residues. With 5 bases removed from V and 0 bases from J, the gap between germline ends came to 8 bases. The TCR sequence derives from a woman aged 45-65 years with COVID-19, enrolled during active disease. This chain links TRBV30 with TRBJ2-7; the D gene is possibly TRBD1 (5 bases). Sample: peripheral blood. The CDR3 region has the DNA TGTGCCTGGGGGGCTGGCTCCTACGAGCAGTACTTC. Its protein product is CAWGAGSYEQYF.